Listed below are T cell receptor beta chains from one sample, sequenced in a study of vaccination effects on CD4 cells after COVID-19. TCRdb's copy holds only in-frame clones and misses some; the assay was immunoSEQ multiplex PCR. The sample has about 14,000 clones; 55% to 85% are singletons. These receptors have no identified antigens. The specimen was CD4+ T cells from PBMCs cultured with SARS-CoV-2 spike peptides, collected after COVID-19 vaccination. These receptors all stem from a human donor who received a COVID-19 vaccine. CDR3s leave out the opening cysteine and the closing phenylalanine or tryptophan. A row's size may be missing; if present it is once, few, many or a size class.

clone size | J gene | V gene | CDR3 protein
. | TRBJ2-3 | TRBV5-1 | ASSLAASRADTQY
. | TRBJ2-7 | TRBV10-3 | AISDGQIGSYEQY
few | TRBJ1-2 | TRBV10-3 | AICQGSNYGYT
. | TRBJ2-3 | TRBV7-2 | ASRGPATLGTDTQY
. | TRBJ1-5 | TRBV27 | ASSYGANQPQH
. | TRBJ2-5 | TRBV19 | ASSGRKQETQY
. | TRBJ2-3 | TRBV5-6 | ASSLGLRGGDTQY
. | TRBJ2-1 | TRBV29-1 | SGGGDTYNEQF
once | TRBJ2-3 | TRBV24-1 | ATSDLFPTDTQY
. | TRBJ1-2 | TRBV12-3/TRBV12-4 | ASSLTGHYGYT
. | TRBJ1-2 | TRBV7-8 | ASSLSRRQGTGYT